This T cell receptor beta chain was retrieved from a study of T cell repertoires in cytomegalovirus infection. This clonotype has a count of ten or more. CDR1 and CDR2 from the germline V gene are LGHNA and YSLEER. V was trimmed by 0 bases and J by 2 bases, leaving 11 bases between them. The CDR3 contains 16 residues. TCRdb recomputed calls from the reads with MiXCR, one row per CDR3 protein. The sample lists more than 400,000 distinct CDR3 sequences; roughly 29% were seen once. The receptor's source is a human donor in good health (CMV status not recorded). Some clones in this sample may be carry-over from other donors' samples. The genes are TRBV4-3 and TRBJ2-1, with a weak D call TRBD2 (5 bases). Material for sequencing was PBMCs. Here the CDR3 reads CASSQDPSGTYNEQFF. The CDR3 DNA sequence: TGCGCCAGCAGCCAAGATCCGAGCGGTACCTACAATGAGCAGTTCTTC.